This T cell receptor beta chain emerged from a study of molecular identifiers for immune sequencing clone quantification (dated by TCRdb to about 2018). Turning to the overall study: For a replicate experiment, RNA from around 18,000 or 91,000 naive CD8 T cells was divided into five aliquots, and four of the five aliquots were sequenced. This methods study benchmarked molecular-identifier clustering-based TCR repertoire sequencing (MIDCIRS) and TCR RNA copy counting, using CD8 T cells to do so. Study-wide conclusions, independent of this receptor: A single cell's worth of spiked-in Jurkat TCR RNA was reported detectable even among under 1.3 million naive CD8 T cells. Naive libraries contained spiked-in Jurkat TCR RNA (approximately ten copies' worth), which is not part of the donor repertoire. The sizes of highly expanded clones could end up underestimated when identical TCR molecules share a barcode. When barcode sub-clustering was not used, chimeric consensus sequences inflated TCR diversity, with chimeras reaching as high as 47%. In CMV-specific effector cells, over 99% of molecules were held by clones above 20 RNA copies, whereas under 1% of molecules were held by such clones in naive cells. Modeling estimated 2.5 to 3.5 recovered TCR RNA copies per cell, compared with about 10 by digital PCR, which implies about 32% capture efficiency.

Sequences SEHNR (CDR1) and FQNEAQ (CDR2) are obtained from the germline V gene (reference sequence). From V the trimming removes 5 bases and from J it removes 5 bases, while the gene matches leave 7 bases of the junction unaccounted for. CDR3 length: 14 amino acids, cysteine to phenylalanine. Only the CDR3 region is kept as DNA, spanning 42 bases read in frame from base 1. Libraries of naive CD8 T cells were built from around 18,000 to 910,000 sorted cells, with 10%, 30% or 50% of the purified RNA used. Naive CD8 T cells were FACS-sorted as CD8+CD4-CCR7+CD45RA+ on a BD FACSAria II into RLT Plus buffer. To test detection sensitivity, Jurkat RNA equal to 9 to 10 TCR copies was added to samples of about 20,000-1,000,000 naive CD8 T cells. CD8 T cells were enriched with RosetteSep CD8+ T Cell Enrichment Cocktail and Ficoll-Paque, followed by ACK red cell lysis. The library relied on PCR. The sequencer was a NextSeq 500. Preparation of bulk TCR libraries followed a previously described approach, with the TCR primers listed in Table S5. Total RNA was purified with the Qiagen AllPrep DNA/RNA kit. Before any analysis, reads coming from multiple sequencing runs of the same library were combined into one pool. The study's processing was this. Reads were retained only if an exact TCR constant sequence was present, and the retained reads were trimmed to 150 nt and grouped according to their 12-nt molecular barcodes. Within each barcode group, reads were sub-clustered at a 15% Levenshtein threshold, and quality-weighted consensus sequences were built per RNA molecule. Non-functional sequences were excluded, and lower-count sequences lying one edit away from another sequence were also excluded. Barcode sub-clusters with fewer than 20% of the maximum read count were removed, based on fitting two negative binomial distributions. The public sequencing data were trimmed at Q25 with fastp and processed into clonotypes with MiXCR by TCRdb, which kept only in-frame beta chains. Here each entry gathers all rows of one CDR3 protein and keeps the most common genes and DNA. None of the V and J calls come from the authors' own analysis; TCRdb made them. This sample is represented by 490,000 or so distinct CDR3 sequences; 25% of them were singletons. Of the sample, around 0.76% falls within the top ten clones.

At least ten counts were recorded for this clonotype. The target of this receptor is not known. Nothing much larger sits one base from this clone, and base qualities are not available. This receptor was taken from a human donor in good health. Some libraries in this study had Jurkat cell RNA spiked in. The rearranged chain carries TRBV7-9 and TRBJ2-7; 9 bases in the middle match TRBD1. The sample taken for sequencing was naive CD8+ T cells from blood, with Jurkat cell RNA spiked in. Read against the paper, the sample's cell subset or site label means: FACS-sorted CD8+CD4-CCR7+CD45RA+ naive T cells. The CDR3 protein sequence reads: CASSPGQGMDEQYF. The DNA sequence is given as TGTGCCAGCAGCCCCGGACAGGGGATGGACGAGCAGTACTTC.